This is a list of T cell receptor beta chains from one sample in a study of T cell responses to AZD1222 COVID-19 vaccine. Sequenced by immunoSEQ multiplex PCR; TCRdb stores in-frame clones only, minus some. The sample holds 200,000 to 250,000 clones, around 94% seen once. Sequenced here: peripheral blood, sampled 28 days after the second dose of the MenACWY control vaccine. The receptors derive from an adult who received the MenACWY meningococcal vaccine as a control. CDR3s include the opening cysteine and the closing phenylalanine or tryptophan. Fields, in order: J gene, CDR3 length, D gene, V gene, clone size, CDR3 protein, CDR3 DNA. The D gene is left open where the match is weak. Clone size, where shown, is once, few, many, or a class for clones that have expanded.

>TRBJ1-1|13|-|TRBV12-3/TRBV12-4|-
CASSYQGNTEAFF
TGTGCCAGCAGTTATCAGGGGAACACTGAAGCTTTCTTT
>TRBJ1-4|15|-|TRBV7-2|-
CASSPEGLTNEKLFF
TGTGCCAGCAGCCCAGAGGGGCTGACTAATGAAAAACTGTTTTTT
>TRBJ2-7|13|TRBD1|TRBV10-2|-
CASNQDRTFEQYF
TGCGCCAGCAACCAGGACAGGACTTTCGAGCAGTACTTC
>TRBJ1-2|14|-|TRBV2|-
CASPGGRENYGYTF
TGTGCCAGCCCGGGGGGACGGGAGAACTATGGCTACACCTTC
>TRBJ2-3|15|TRBD2|TRBV27|-
CASSLGAGRWDTQYF
TGTGCCAGCAGTTTGGGAGCGGGAAGGTGGGATACGCAGTATTTT
>TRBJ2-1|15|-|TRBV25-1|-
CASSEGRGLHNEQFF
TGTGCCAGCAGTGAAGGGAGGGGGCTCCACAATGAGCAGTTCTTC
>TRBJ2-3|16|-|TRBV7-3|-
CASSRGWTASTDTQYF
TGTGCCAGCAGCCGAGGGTGGACAGCCAGCACAGATACGCAGTATTTT
>TRBJ1-1|15|-|TRBV5-6|-
CASSLNPTGGTEAFF
TGTGCCAGCAGCTTAAATCCCACAGGTGGCACTGAAGCTTTCTTT
>TRBJ1-4|14|-|TRBV2|-
CASIVNSPNEKLFF
TGTGCCAGCATTGTCAACAGTCCTAATGAAAAACTGTTTTTT
>TRBJ1-1|14|-|TRBV5-1|-
CASSYGTQNTEAFF
TGCGCCAGCAGCTACGGGACGCAGAACACTGAAGCTTTCTTT
>TRBJ1-4|15|-|TRBV7-6|-
CASSLGGGSNEKLFF
TGTGCCAGCAGCTTGGGAGGGGGAAGTAATGAAAAACTGTTTTTT
>TRBJ2-2|13|-|TRBV6-2/TRBV6-3|-
CASSDYLTGELFF
TGTGCCAGCAGCGACTACCTCACCGGGGAGCTGTTTTTT
>TRBJ1-6|14|TRBD1|TRBV9|-
CASSPTGGDSPLHF
TGTGCCAGCAGTCCGACAGGGGGGGATTCACCCCTCCACTTT
>TRBJ1-3|13|TRBD1|TRBV6-5|-
CASRGTAEMSIYF
TGTGCCAGCAGAGGGACAGCGGAGATGTCCATATATTTT
>TRBJ2-7|13|TRBD1|TRBV28|-
CASSSRQGHEQYF
TGTGCCAGCAGTTCCCGACAGGGACACGAGCAGTACTTC
>TRBJ1-1|15|-|TRBV6-2/TRBV6-3|once
CASSYRARTDGEAFF
TGTGCCAGCAGTTACCGCGCCCGAACGGACGGTGAAGCTTTCTTT
>TRBJ1-6|15|-|TRBV15|-
CATSRDRGAGSPLHF
TGTGCCACCAGCAGAGATCGGGGGGCCGGGTCACCCCTCCACTTT
>TRBJ1-5|13|-|TRBV14|-
CASSLYSNQPQHF
TGTGCCAGCAGCCTCTATAGCAATCAGCCCCAGCATTTT
>TRBJ2-7|16|-|TRBV5-1|-
CASSSGSRDGSYEQYF
TGCGCCAGCAGCTCGGGTAGTCGGGACGGCTCCTACGAGCAGTACTTC
>TRBJ2-5|14|TRBD2|TRBV19|-
CASHGGAGGETQYF
TGTGCCAGCCACGGCGGAGCGGGGGGAGAGACCCAGTACTTC
>TRBJ2-2|17|TRBD2|TRBV5-1|-
CASSFPAGGLKTGELFF
TGCGCCAGCAGCTTCCCAGCGGGAGGGCTAAAAACCGGGGAGCTGTTTTTT
>TRBJ2-1|14|-|TRBV27|-
CASTPGSVYNEQFF
TGTGCCAGCACCCCAGGGTCGGTATACAATGAGCAGTTCTTC
>TRBJ1-2|13|TRBD1|TRBV27|-
CASSPAGTDGYTF
TGTGCCAGCAGTCCCGCCGGGACAGATGGCTACACCTTC
>TRBJ2-7|13|-|TRBV5-4|-
CASSSGQSYEQYF
TGTGCCAGCAGCTCCGGACAAAGCTACGAGCAGTACTTC
>TRBJ1-5|17|TRBD1|TRBV10-1|-
CASSERGDRDPNQPQHF
TGCGCCAGCAGTGAGAGAGGGGACAGGGATCCCAATCAGCCCCAGCATTTT
>TRBJ1-1|13|TRBD1|TRBV4-1|-
CASSQEARGEAFF
TGCGCCAGCAGCCAAGAGGCCAGGGGGGAAGCTTTCTTT
>TRBJ2-7|15|-|TRBV6-5|-
CASSYSIGQMNEQYF
TGTGCCAGCAGTTACTCGATCGGACAGATGAACGAGCAGTACTTC
>TRBJ1-4|16|TRBD1|TRBV6-1|-
CASSESTGQGNEKLFF
TGTGCCAGCAGTGAGAGCACGGGACAGGGAAATGAAAAACTGTTTTTT
>TRBJ2-7|15|-|TRBV6-5|-
CASSEVGADPYEQYF
TGTGCCAGCAGCGAGGTCGGGGCCGACCCCTACGAGCAGTACTTC
>TRBJ2-7|14|TRBD2|TRBV7-2|-
CASSLSGRLDEQYF
TGTGCCAGCAGCTTGAGCGGGAGGCTGGACGAGCAGTACTTC
>TRBJ1-1|15|-|TRBV4-1|-
CASSQDWGVGTEAFF
TGCGCCAGCAGCCAAGATTGGGGCGTAGGAACTGAAGCTTTCTTT
>TRBJ2-1|14|-|TRBV5-3|-
CARSREEGRHEQFF
TGTGCCAGAAGCCGAGAAGAGGGGAGGCATGAGCAGTTCTTC
>TRBJ2-5|13|-|TRBV5-4|-
CASSLADQETQYF
TGTGCCAGCAGCTTGGCGGACCAAGAGACCCAGTACTTC
>TRBJ1-4|15|-|TRBV29-1|-
CSAIHVRVTNEKLFF
TGCAGCGCCATACACGTCAGGGTAACTAATGAAAAACTGTTTTTT
>TRBJ1-2|15|-|TRBV7-2|-
CASSPVPWQNYGYTF
TGTGCCAGCAGCCCGGTACCGTGGCAGAATTATGGCTACACCTTC
>TRBJ1-2|14|-|TRBV28|-
CASTLAQVNYGYTF
TGTGCCAGCACTTTGGCGCAGGTTAACTATGGCTACACCTTC
>TRBJ2-2|14|-|TRBV6-5|-
CASSYWGNTGELFF
TGTGCCAGCAGTTACTGGGGGAACACCGGGGAGCTGTTTTTT
>TRBJ1-1|11|-|TRBV7-6|-
CASSLVEEAFF
TGTGCCAGCAGCCTCGTTGAGGAAGCTTTCTTT
>TRBJ2-1|15|TRBD1|TRBV5-5|-
CASSFRDRVYNEQFF
TGTGCCAGCAGCTTCCGGGACAGGGTATACAATGAGCAGTTCTTC
>TRBJ1-4|15|-|TRBV2|-
CASSRTAFTNEKLFF
TGTGCCAGCAGTCGTACAGCTTTCACTAATGAAAAACTGTTTTTT
>TRBJ2-2|13|-|TRBV7-8|-
CASSLEGSGELFF
TGTGCCAGCAGCTTAGAGGGATCCGGGGAGCTGTTTTTT
>TRBJ1-1|15|-|TRBV28|few
CASSLPGMRNTEAFF
TGTGCCAGCAGTTTACCCGGCATGCGGAACACTGAAGCTTTCTTT
>TRBJ2-3|21|-|TRBV21-1|-
CASSKVDWTGYPGGSTDTQYF
TGTGCCAGCAGCAAAGTGGATTGGACAGGGTACCCGGGTGGAAGCACAGATACGCAGTATTTT
>TRBJ2-7|14|-|TRBV7-9|-
CASGVAGREDEQYF
TGTGCCAGCGGGGTTGCCGGCAGGGAGGACGAGCAGTACTTC
>TRBJ1-2|16|TRBD1|TRBV19|-
CASSGPGQRINYGYTF
TGTGCCAGTAGTGGACCGGGACAGAGAATCAACTATGGCTACACCTTC
>TRBJ2-2|15|-|TRBV4-1|-
CASSQEDRDTGELFF
TGCGCCAGCAGCCAAGAGGACAGAGACACCGGGGAGCTGTTTTTT
>TRBJ2-7|13|-|TRBV19|-
CASSKTHPGEQYF
TGTGCCAGTAGTAAGACACACCCTGGGGAGCAGTACTTC
>TRBJ1-5|13|-|TRBV19|-
CASSIIGNQPQHF
TGTGCCAGTAGTATCATAGGTAATCAGCCCCAGCATTTT
>TRBJ2-2|17|-|TRBV4-3|-
CASSQDRSGAHTGELFF
TGCGCCAGCAGCCAAGATCGCAGTGGGGCCCACACCGGGGAGCTGTTTTTT
>TRBJ2-3|11|-|TRBV10-3|-
CATGSTDTQYF
TGTGCCACGGGATCCACAGATACGCAGTATTTT
>TRBJ2-2|15|TRBD1|TRBV27|-
CASSFLQGMAGELFF
TGTGCCAGCAGTTTTTTACAGGGGATGGCCGGGGAGCTGTTTTTT
>TRBJ2-7|16|TRBD1|TRBV6-1|-
CASSEPGGQGANEQYF
TGTGCCAGCAGTGAGCCGGGGGGACAGGGGGCCAACGAGCAGTACTTC
>TRBJ1-2|15|TRBD1|TRBV5-1|-
CASSLEGTGTYGYTF
TGCGCCAGCAGCTTGGAGGGGACAGGGACTTATGGCTACACCTTC
>TRBJ1-3|16|TRBD1|TRBV28|-
CASSRDRGRTGNTIYF
TGTGCCAGCAGTAGGGACAGGGGGCGCACTGGAAACACCATATATTTT
>TRBJ2-7|12|-|TRBV28|-
CASSRQVYEQYF
TGTGCCAGCAGTCGACAGGTCTACGAGCAGTACTTC